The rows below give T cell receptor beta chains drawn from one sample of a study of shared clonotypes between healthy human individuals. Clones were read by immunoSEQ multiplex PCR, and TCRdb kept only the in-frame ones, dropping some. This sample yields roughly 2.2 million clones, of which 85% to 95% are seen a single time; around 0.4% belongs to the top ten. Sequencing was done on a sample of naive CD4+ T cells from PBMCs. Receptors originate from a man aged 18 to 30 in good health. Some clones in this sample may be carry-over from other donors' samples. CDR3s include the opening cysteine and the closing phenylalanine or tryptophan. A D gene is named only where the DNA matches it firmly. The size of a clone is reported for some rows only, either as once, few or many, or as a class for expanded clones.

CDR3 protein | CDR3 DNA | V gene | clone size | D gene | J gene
CASMGLAGGGDTQYF | TGTGCCTCAATGGGACTAGCGGGAGGAGGAGATACGCAGTATTTT | TRBV10-3 | NA | TRBD2 | TRBJ2-3
CASSQMTSGITDTQYF | TGCGCCAGCAGCCAGATGACTAGCGGGATCACAGATACGCAGTATTTT | TRBV4-3 | NA | TRBD2 | TRBJ2-3
CASSPGLAGVGEQFF | TGTGCCAGCAGCCCGGGACTAGCGGGAGTTGGTGAGCAGTTCTTC | TRBV14 | NA | TRBD2 | TRBJ2-1
CASSLYPGGPPATGELFF | TGTGCCAGCAGCTTATATCCGGGAGGGCCACCTGCCACCGGGGAGCTGTTTTTT | TRBV7-3 | NA | TRBD2 | TRBJ2-2
CASSLAQGFDTQYF | TGCGCCAGCAGCTTGGCCCAGGGGTTTGATACGCAGTATTTT | TRBV5-1 | NA | NA | TRBJ2-3
CASSAVQGSNQPQHF | TGTGCCAGCAGTGCGGTACAGGGTAGCAATCAGCCCCAGCATTTT | TRBV6-6 | NA | NA | TRBJ1-5
CASSIWTGVNEKLFF | TGTGCCAGCAGCATATGGACAGGGGTTAATGAAAAACTGTTTTTT | TRBV5-6 | NA | TRBD1 | TRBJ1-4
CACSGQGNEAFF | TGTGCCTGCAGCGGACAGGGCAATGAAGCTTTCTTT | TRBV30 | few | TRBD1 | TRBJ1-1
CASSPRLGTSGNTIYF | TGTGCCAGCAGCCCTAGGTTGGGGACTAGTGGAAACACCATATATTTT | TRBV9 | NA | NA | TRBJ1-3
CASHGPAPGGYTF | TGTGCCTCTCACGGGCCGGCGCCGGGTGGCTACACCTTC | TRBV25-1 | NA | NA | TRBJ1-2
CASSLGTAPSYEQYF | TGCGCCAGCAGCTTGGGAACAGCCCCATCCTACGAGCAGTACTTC | TRBV5-1 | NA | NA | TRBJ2-7
CAWSGTEAFF | TGTGCCTGGAGCGGCACTGAAGCTTTCTTT | TRBV30 | NA | NA | TRBJ1-1
CASSLELAGGQYYEQYF | TGTGCCAGCAGCTTAGAACTAGCGGGAGGGCAATACTACGAGCAGTACTTC | TRBV7-2 | NA | TRBD2 | TRBJ2-7
CASSLYGRANNEQFF | TGTGCCAGCAGCTTATACGGGAGAGCTAACAATGAGCAGTTCTTC | TRBV7-9 | NA | NA | TRBJ2-1
CASSFGQVSTDTQYF | TGTGCCAGCAGTTTTGGGCAGGTTAGCACAGATACGCAGTATTTT | TRBV6-5 | NA | NA | TRBJ2-3
CASSLDPGLAGTDTQYF | TGTGCCAGCAGCCTGGACCCGGGACTAGCGGGCACAGATACGCAGTATTTT | TRBV5-4 | NA | TRBD2 | TRBJ2-3
CASSFRPRTGGFGTEAFF | TGTGCCAGCAGCTTCCGCCCTAGGACAGGGGGCTTTGGTACTGAAGCTTTCTTT | TRBV7-9 | NA | TRBD1 | TRBJ1-1
CASSPGSLRDYGYTF | TGTGCCAGCAGCCCGGGAAGCCTCAGGGATTATGGCTACACCTTC | TRBV27 | NA | NA | TRBJ1-2
CASTSTGTSDTQYF | TGCGCCAGCACCTCAACGGGGACTTCAGATACGCAGTATTTT | TRBV5-1 | NA | NA | TRBJ2-3
CSFGLAFEQYF | TGCAGCTTCGGACTAGCGTTCGAGCAGTACTTC | TRBV29-1 | NA | TRBD2 | TRBJ2-7
CASSSYRTSGSYEQYF | TGTGCCAGCAGCTCTTACAGGACTAGTGGATCCTACGAGCAGTACTTC | TRBV13 | NA | TRBD2 | TRBJ2-7
CASSLDSSGRAFF | TGTGCCAGCAGCTTAGACTCGTCAGGCAGAGCTTTCTTT | TRBV7-6 | NA | NA | TRBJ1-1
CASSPQGGVYEQYF | TGTGCCAGCAGTCCCCAGGGAGGAGTTTACGAGCAGTACTTC | TRBV27 | once | NA | TRBJ2-7
CASRSLAGEIDTQYF | TGCGCCAGCAGGTCCCTAGCGGGAGAAATAGATACGCAGTATTTT | TRBV5-1 | NA | TRBD2 | TRBJ2-3
CASSLDGWDNEQFF | TGCGCCAGCAGCTTGGACGGGTGGGACAATGAGCAGTTCTTC | TRBV5-1 | NA | NA | TRBJ2-1
CASSQMGSGRGRWETQYF | TGCGCCAGCAGCCAAATGGGGAGCGGGAGAGGGAGGTGGGAGACCCAGTACTTC | TRBV4-1 | once | TRBD2 | TRBJ2-5
CSVEGSGDHEQYF | TGCAGCGTGGAAGGTAGCGGAGACCACGAGCAGTACTTC | TRBV29-1 | once | NA | TRBJ2-7
CASSFGGGEAYNEQFF | TGTGCCAGCAGCTTCGGGGGAGGGGAGGCCTACAATGAGCAGTTCTTC | TRBV11-3 | NA | TRBD2 | TRBJ2-1
CASTLTGSGQNIQYF | TGTGCCAGCACCCTTACGGGTTCAGGGCAAAACATTCAGTACTTC | TRBV7-2 | NA | NA | TRBJ2-4
CASSLVEQFF | TGTGCCAGCAGTTTGGTTGAGCAGTTCTTC | TRBV28 | NA | NA | TRBJ2-1
CSVAREGEKLFF | TGCAGCGTTGCCAGGGAGGGCGAAAAACTGTTTTTT | TRBV29-1 | NA | NA | TRBJ1-4
CASSLPPRGHEQFF | TGTGCCAGCAGCTTACCCCCACGGGGACATGAGCAGTTCTTC | TRBV28 | NA | NA | TRBJ2-1
CASSRMNTEAFF | TGTGCCAGCAGCCGGATGAACACTGAAGCTTTCTTT | TRBV27 | once | NA | TRBJ1-1
CASSWVAAEGNEQFF | TGCGCCAGCAGCTGGGTGGCTGCTGAGGGCAATGAGCAGTTCTTC | TRBV5-1 | NA | NA | TRBJ2-1
CASTGGGSDTQYF | TGCGCCAGCACCGGAGGGGGGAGCGATACGCAGTATTTT | TRBV5-1 | once | NA | TRBJ2-3
CAISSTPKRGLNTGELFF | TGTGCCATCAGTTCCACCCCAAAGCGGGGCCTGAACACCGGGGAGCTGTTTTTT | TRBV10-3 | NA | TRBD2 | TRBJ2-2
CASSRGSGKGDNEQFF | TGCGCCAGCAGCAGGGGTAGCGGGAAGGGAGACAATGAGCAGTTCTTC | TRBV5-1 | NA | TRBD2 | TRBJ2-1
CASSTPASGVNEQFF | TGTGCCAGCAGTACCCCGGCTAGCGGGGTCAATGAGCAGTTCTTC | TRBV6-5 | NA | TRBD2 | TRBJ2-1
CASSLHGANYGYTF | TGTGCCAGCAGTTTACACGGAGCTAACTATGGCTACACCTTC | TRBV27 | NA | NA | TRBJ1-2
CASSQGAQTYEQYF | TGTGCCAGCTCACAGGGGGCGCAGACCTACGAGCAGTACTTC | TRBV18 | NA | TRBD1 | TRBJ2-7
CASSDGRTSGNTIYF | TGCGCCAGCAGCGACGGACGGACCTCTGGAAACACCATATATTTT | TRBV10-1 | NA | NA | TRBJ1-3
CSVEEGIRSSNYGYTF | TGCAGCGTTGAAGAAGGGATTAGGAGTTCTAACTATGGCTACACCTTC | TRBV29-1 | NA | NA | TRBJ1-2
CASSLGASGYEKLFF | TGCGCCAGCAGCTTGGGGGCGTCGGGGTATGAAAAACTGTTTTTT | TRBV5-1 | NA | NA | TRBJ1-4
CASSGQSGANVLTF | TGCGCCAGCAGCGGTCAATCGGGGGCCAACGTCCTGACTTTC | TRBV5-1 | NA | NA | TRBJ2-6
CASSSLQGNYGYTF | TGTGCCAGCAGCTCACTCCAGGGAAACTATGGCTACACCTTC | TRBV7-2 | once | NA | TRBJ1-2
CAIKEIGQPQHF | TGTGCCATCAAGGAGATCGGACAGCCCCAGCATTTT | TRBV10-3 | NA | NA | TRBJ1-5
CASSEGLGNTIYF | TGCGCCAGCAGCGAGGGGCTAGGAAACACCATATATTTT | TRBV5-1 | NA | NA | TRBJ1-3
CASRDREYEQYF | TGTGCCAGCAGGGACAGGGAGTACGAGCAGTACTTC | TRBV6-5 | NA | TRBD1 | TRBJ2-7